This entry concerns a single TCR beta chain. The J segment lost 1 base and the V segment lost 2 bases, leaving 2 bases of the junction unmatched. This CDR3 comprises 14 residues. From germline, CDR1 is MNHEY and CDR2 SVGAGI. Original processing methods: Amplification of reference gene primers was used by the study to estimate nucleated cell counts. Sequenced by immunoSEQ multiplex PCR; TCRdb stores in-frame clones only, minus some. That table furnishes V, J and clone size, whereas the DNA furnished D and trimming. The sample consists of about 130,000 clones, approximately 88% of them appearing once. This specimen comes from a study of blood T cell repertoires in COVID-19. On the study more broadly: Samples taken during acute and convalescent COVID-19 were collected in the United States, Italy and Spain. Sources were T cells, B-cell-depleted T cells, or PBMCs; the material itself was cDNA or gDNA.

The source is a man aged 45-60 years with acute or convalescent COVID-19. Sequencing was done on a sample of peripheral blood. The rearrangement joins TRBV6-5 to TRBJ2-7, with 7 bases aligning to TRBD2. The CDR3 DNA follows: TGTGCCAGCAGTTACGGGGGGGAGTCCTACGAGCAGTACTTC. Translated: CASSYGGESYEQYF.